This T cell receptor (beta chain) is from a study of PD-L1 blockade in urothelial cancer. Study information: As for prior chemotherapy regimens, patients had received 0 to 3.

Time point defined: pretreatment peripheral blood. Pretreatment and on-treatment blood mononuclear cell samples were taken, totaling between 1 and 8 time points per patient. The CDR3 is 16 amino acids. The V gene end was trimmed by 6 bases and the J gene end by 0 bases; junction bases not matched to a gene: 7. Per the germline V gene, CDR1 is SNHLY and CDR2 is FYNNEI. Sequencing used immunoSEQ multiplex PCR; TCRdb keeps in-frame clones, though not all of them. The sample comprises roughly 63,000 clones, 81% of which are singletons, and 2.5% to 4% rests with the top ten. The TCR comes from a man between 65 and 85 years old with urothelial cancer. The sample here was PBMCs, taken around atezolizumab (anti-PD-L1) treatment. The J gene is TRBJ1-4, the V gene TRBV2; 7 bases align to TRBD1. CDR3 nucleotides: TGTGCCAGCAGGAGGACAGGTGCTTCAACTAATGAAAAACTGTTTTTT. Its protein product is CASRRTGASTNEKLFF.